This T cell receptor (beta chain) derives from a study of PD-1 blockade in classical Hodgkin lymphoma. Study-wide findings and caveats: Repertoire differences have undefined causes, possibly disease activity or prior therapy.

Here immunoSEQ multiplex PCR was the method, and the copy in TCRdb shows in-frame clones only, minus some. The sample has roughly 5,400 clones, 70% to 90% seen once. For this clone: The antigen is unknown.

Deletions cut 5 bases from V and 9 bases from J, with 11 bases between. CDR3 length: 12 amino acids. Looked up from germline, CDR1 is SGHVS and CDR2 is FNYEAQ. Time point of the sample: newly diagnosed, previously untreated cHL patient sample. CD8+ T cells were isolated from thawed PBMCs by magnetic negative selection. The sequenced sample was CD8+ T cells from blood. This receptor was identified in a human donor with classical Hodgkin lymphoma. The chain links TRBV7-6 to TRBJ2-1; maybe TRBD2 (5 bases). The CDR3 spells CASSPAGREQFF. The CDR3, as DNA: TGTGCCAGCAGCCCGGCGGGCCGTGAGCAGTTCTTC.